Reported below is one TCR beta chain. Read coverage stops 3 residues before the CDR3 terminus; the germline J gene supplies the remainder. This sample stems from a study of T cells in women clearing cervical HPV infection. This table comes from immunoSEQ multiplex PCR, and its TCRdb copy is limited to in-frame clones, with some not included. The sample is made up of about 30,000 clones, and the top ten hold approximately 2.8% of it. CDR1 is SGHRS and CDR2 is YFSETQ in the germline V gene. This CDR3 has 17 amino acids. The V end lost 3 bases, the J end lost 1 base, and 20 bases lay between the germline ends.

The V gene is TRBV5-1, the J gene TRBJ2-7; a weak D match, TRBD1 (7 bases). Sequenced: blood buffy coat. The clonotype originates from a woman between 18 and 70 years old with a cervical HPV16 infection that either progressed to CIN3+ or cleared (not recorded which). The CDR3: CASSSQPQGTSSYEQYF. The sequenced part of the CDR3 DNA is TGCGCCAGCAGCTCCCAACCACAGGGGACTTCTTCCTACGAG.